Listed below are T cell receptor beta chains from one sample, sequenced in a study of blood T cell repertoires in COVID-19. The protocol was immunoSEQ multiplex PCR, while the TCRdb copy is restricted to in-frame clones and leaves out a portion. This table has over 90,000 clones, approximately 84% appearing once. Sequenced sample: peripheral blood. Receptors were obtained from a man aged 80 or over with active or convalescent COVID-19. CDR3s include the opening cysteine and the closing phenylalanine or tryptophan. A D gene is named only where the DNA matches it firmly. Some rows have no size entry. The others give once, few or many, or a class for an expanded clone.

TRBJ1-5 | . | TRBV12-3/TRBV12-4 | . | TGTGCCAGCGGGCGACAGGTTGGTCAGCCCCAGCATTTT | CASGRQVGQPQHF
TRBJ2-1 | . | TRBV18 | . | TGTGCCAGCTCACCTTACAGGAGCTCCTACAATGAGCAGTTCTTC | CASSPYRSSYNEQFF
TRBJ2-2 | . | TRBV2 | . | TGTGCCAGCAGGCTATTAGGGGAGCTGTTTTTT | CASRLLGELFF
TRBJ1-2 | . | TRBV5-6 | TRBD1 | TGTGCCAGCAGACTGACAGGGACTGACTATGGCTACACCTTC | CASRLTGTDYGYTF
TRBJ1-1 | . | TRBV5-5 | TRBD1 | TGTGCCAGCAGCCCACAGGGGGCGAGGGACACTGAAGCTTTCTTT | CASSPQGARDTEAFF
TRBJ2-7 | . | TRBV6-1 | TRBD1 | TGTGCCAGCAGTGAATACCCGGCAGGGGGTGTGGACGAGCAGTACTTC | CASSEYPAGGVDEQYF
TRBJ2-3 | . | TRBV5-1 | . | TGCGCCAGCAGCCAAAAGCCGGGACATCGCACAGATACGCAGTATTTT | CASSQKPGHRTDTQYF
TRBJ2-3 | once | TRBV11-2 | . | TGTGCCAGCAGCTATGGCCGTGGGGCTCAACCCAAGGCAGATACGCAGTATTTT | CASSYGRGAQPKADTQYF
TRBJ2-7 | . | TRBV7-6 | TRBD2 | TGTGCCAGCAGCCCCCAGCCCGCGGGGGCCTACGAGCAGTACTTC | CASSPQPAGAYEQYF
TRBJ1-4 | . | TRBV27 | TRBD1 | TGTGCCAGCAGAGGGACAGGGAGTGGGGAAAAACTGTTTTTT | CASRGTGSGEKLFF